Sequencing of this T cell receptor beta chain was carried out in a study of blood T cell repertoires in COVID-19. Germline loops: CDR1 LNHDA, CDR2 SQIVND (reference sequence). The CDR3 extends over 12 amino acids. V lost 5 bases to trimming and J lost 10 bases; unmatched junction nucleotides: 5. This table comes from immunoSEQ multiplex PCR, and its TCRdb copy is limited to in-frame clones, with some not included. The top ten clones hold 10% to 15% of a sample with 98,000 or so clones, around 84% of them seen once. This receptor was identified in a woman aged 55-69 years in a cohort sampled during active or convalescent COVID-19. The chain has TRBV19 and TRBJ2-5; 9 nucleotides agree with TRBD1. The material sequenced was peripheral blood. CDR3: CASSLDRGIQYF. CDR3 nucleotides: TGTGCCAGTAGTTTGGACAGGGGTATCCAGTACTTC. Full variable domain (outside the CDR3, taken from reference TRBV19 and TRBJ2-5): DGGITQSPKYLFRKEGQNVTLSCEQNLNHDAMYWYRQDPGQGLRLIYYSQIVNDFQKGDIAEGYSVSREKKESFPLTVTSAQKNPTAFYLCASSLDRGIQYFGPGTRLLVL.